These 5 T cell receptor beta chains came from one sample sequenced in a study of blood T cell repertoires in COVID-19. The repertoire was sequenced with immunoSEQ multiplex PCR; TCRdb's copy has only in-frame clones and lacks some. This table holds approximately 460,000 clones, 75% to 90% found once. The sample consisted of peripheral blood. Receptor source: a man between 18 and 29 years old with COVID-19, enrolled during active disease.

This rearrangement joins TRBV6-1 to TRBJ2-3; TRBD2 matches at 10 bases. Germline assignment: CDR1 MNHNS and CDR2 SASEGT. The CDR3 consists of 15 residues. Trimming cost V 3 bases and J 5 bases; bases outside gene matches: 5. CDR3 protein: CASSDLAGVVDTQYF. CDR3 sequence (DNA): TGTGCCAGCAGTGACCTAGCGGGAGTGGTAGATACGCAGTATTTT.

V and J are TRBV30 and TRBJ1-3; D may be TRBD1 (6 bases). V lost 5 bases, J lost 0 bases, and 17 bases lay in between. CDR1 is GTSNPN, CDR2 SVGIG, per germline (reference sequence). The CDR3 contains 16 residues. DNA of the CDR3: TGTGCCTGGTCCAAAGGGGGTGGCAGCTCTGGAAACACCATATATTTT. It encodes CAWSKGGGSSGNTIYF. Using reference TRBV30 and TRBJ1-3 for the parts outside the CDR3, the full variable domain is SQTIHQWPATLVQPVGSPLSLECTVEGTSNPNLYWYRQAAGRGLQLLFYSVGIGQISSEVPQNLSASRPQDRQFILSSKKLLLSDSGFYLCAWSKGGGSSGNTIYFGEGSWLTVV.

V usage is TRBV11-2 and J usage is TRBJ2-5; 9 bases fit TRBD1. The CDR3 runs 15 residues. Germline CDR1 and CDR2: SGHAT and FQNNGV. With V trimmed by 5 bases and J by 7 bases, 11 bases remained unmatched. This CDR3 reads CASSDRGQGARTQYF. CDR3 in DNA: TGTGCCAGCAGCGACCGGGGACAGGGAGCGAGGACCCAGTACTTC. Supplemented by reference TRBV11-2 and TRBJ2-5, the full variable domain reads EAGVAQSPRYKIIEKRQSVAFWCNPISGHATLYWYQQILGQGPKLLIQFQNNGVVDDSQLPKDRFSAERLKGVDSTLKIQPAKLEDSAVYLCASSDRGQGARTQYFGPGTRLLVL.

V is TRBV15 and J is TRBJ2-1; tentatively, D is TRBD2 (7 bases). V dropped 0 bases and J dropped 8 bases, with 17 bases sitting between them. CDR3 length: 16 amino acids. Germline V lookup: CDR1 LNHNV, CDR2 YYDKDF (reference sequence). The CDR3 region is CATSRDRGSGGDEQFF. DNA of the CDR3: TGTGCCACCAGCAGAGATAGAGGATCGGGGGGCGATGAGCAGTTCTTC.

The V and J genes are TRBV2 and TRBJ2-7; TRBD2 might be the D (6 bases). This CDR3 is 13 amino acids long. The V gene lost 7 bases and the J gene lost 6 bases, with 16 bases spanning the gap. Germline CDR1 SNHLY, CDR2 FYNNEI. The CDR3: CASNRVAASEQYF. The CDR3 DNA reads TGTGCCAGCAACAGAGTAGCGGCCTCCGAGCAGTACTTC.